These T cell receptor beta chains were read from a single sample in a study of beta chain features in type 1 diabetes. Method: immunoSEQ multiplex PCR; TCRdb's copy keeps in-frame clones and lacks some. The repertoire holds about 180,000 clones, with 6% to 9% as singletons. Sequencing was carried out using central memory CD4+ T cells from blood. The receptors derive from a man aged 18 to 30 with type 1 diabetes. Each CDR3 is given with its conserved first and last residue. Each record gives: clone size, D gene, J gene, V gene, CDR3 protein, CDR3 DNA. The D gene is left open where the match is weak. Clone size is stated in some rows and not others, as once, few, many or a class when expanded.

>many|.|TRBJ2-1|TRBV5-1
CASSQGGSNEQFF
TGCGCCAGCAGCCAGGGGGGTTCCAATGAGCAGTTCTTC
>.|.|TRBJ1-1|TRBV5-1
CASSPTSVYRDTEAFF
TGCGCCAGCAGCCCCACTAGTGTATACCGGGACACTGAAGCTTTCTTT
>.|TRBD2|TRBJ2-1|TRBV6-5
CASSSRLAGAYNEQFF
TGTGCCAGCAGTTCCAGACTAGCGGGGGCCTACAATGAGCAGTTCTTC
>.|TRBD1|TRBJ2-5|TRBV7-2
CASSSMGQGEETQYF
TGTGCCAGCAGCTCAATGGGACAGGGGGAAGAGACCCAGTACTTC
>.|TRBD2|TRBJ2-3|TRBV18
CASSPLGTSGTDTQYF
TGTGCCAGCTCACCCCTTGGGACTAGCGGGACCGATACGCAGTATTTT
>.|.|TRBJ2-7|TRBV18
CASSSQNEQYF
TGTGCCAGCTCGTCCCAGAACGAGCAGTACTTC
>few|TRBD2|TRBJ2-1|TRBV9
CASSVDLLARTSHNEQFF
TGTGCCAGCAGCGTGGACCTTCTAGCCCGGACTAGTCACAATGAGCAGTTCTTC
>.|TRBD2|TRBJ2-3|TRBV7-2
CASSLSGGADTQYF
TGTGCCAGCAGCCTAAGCGGGGGGGCAGATACGCAGTATTTT
>few|.|TRBJ2-3|TRBV21-1
CAAWDSSTDTQYF
TGTGCCGCATGGGACAGTAGCACAGATACGCAGTATTTT
>few|.|TRBJ1-1|TRBV18
CASSRGQYRWNTEAFF
TGTGCCAGCTCACGTGGACAGTATAGGTGGAACACTGAAGCTTTCTTT
>.|.|TRBJ2-1|TRBV7-9
CASSPYLLRGNNEQFF
TGTGCCAGCAGCCCTTATCTGCTGCGGGGAAACAATGAGCAGTTCTTC
>many|.|TRBJ1-1|TRBV18
CASSPPVNTEAFF
TGTGCCAGCTCACCCCCGGTGAACACTGAAGCTTTCTTT
>.|.|TRBJ1-2|TRBV15
CATSVRQHYGYTF
TGTGCCACCAGCGTCCGACAACACTATGGCTACACCTTC
>few|.|TRBJ2-1|TRBV30
CAWSGHREGEQFF
TGTGCCTGGAGTGGCCACAGGGAGGGCGAGCAGTTCTTC
>few|TRBD2|TRBJ2-7|TRBV2
CASIDTSGGAGLYEQYF
TGTGCCAGCATCGATACTAGCGGGGGGGCTGGGTTATACGAGCAGTACTTC
>.|.|TRBJ2-3|TRBV25-1
CASQRLGTDTQYF
TGTGCCAGCCAGCGCCTAGGCACAGATACGCAGTATTTT
>.|TRBD1|TRBJ2-3|TRBV2
CASIPDRGDTQYF
TGTGCCAGCATCCCGGACAGGGGAGATACGCAGTATTTT
>.|TRBD2|TRBJ2-1|TRBV4-1
CASSQVDLGLAGASEQFF
TGCGCCAGCAGCCAAGTAGATTTGGGCCTAGCGGGGGCCAGTGAGCAGTTCTTC
>few|.|TRBJ2-3|TRBV19
CASSIGRRSTDTQYF
TGTGCCAGTAGTATTGGGAGAAGGAGCACAGATACGCAGTATTTT
>.|TRBD2|TRBJ2-1|TRBV6-5
CASSYSSTSGTSEQFF
TGTGCCAGCAGTTACTCGTCGACTAGCGGGACCTCGGAGCAGTTCTTC
>few|TRBD1|TRBJ1-2|TRBV5-4
CASSLKTGVTALNYGYTF
TGTGCCAGCAGCTTGAAGACAGGGGTCACGGCTCTAAACTATGGCTACACCTTC
>few|.|TRBJ2-7|TRBV5-1
CASSTGQSSYEQYF
TGCGCCAGCAGCACAGGACAGTCCTCCTACGAGCAGTACTTC
>many|TRBD1|TRBJ1-6|TRBV7-9
CASSLFQGDSPLHF
TGTGCCAGCAGCTTGTTCCAGGGGGATTCACCCCTCCACTTT
>.|TRBD1|TRBJ1-2|TRBV28
CASSSEGTGGGYTF
TGTGCCAGCAGTTCTGAAGGGACAGGAGGCGGCTACACCTTC
>few|TRBD1|TRBJ2-3|TRBV27
CASSQDRGTDTQYF
TGTGCCAGCAGTCAGGACAGGGGCACAGATACGCAGTATTTT
>many|.|TRBJ2-7|TRBV15
CATSRGFSYEQYF
TGTGCCACCAGCCGGGGGTTTTCCTACGAGCAGTACTTC
>few|TRBD2|TRBJ2-5|TRBV7-8
CASSLRLAGGPLETQYF
TGTGCCAGCAGCCTGAGACTAGCGGGGGGGCCGCTGGAGACCCAGTACTTC
>few|.|TRBJ1-2|TRBV7-9
CASSLAGADFYGYTF
TGTGCCAGCAGCTTAGCAGGGGCCGACTTCTATGGCTACACCTTC
>.|.|TRBJ2-6|TRBV6-5
CASSYSRGTGANVLTF
TGTGCCAGCAGTTACTCAAGGGGGACCGGGGCCAACGTCCTGACTTTC
>.|.|TRBJ1-5|TRBV27
CASSFAGADQPQHF
TGTGCCAGCAGTTTTGCGGGGGCGGATCAGCCCCAGCATTTT
>.|.|TRBJ1-1|TRBV6-5
CASSNYRRNTEAFF
TGTGCCAGCAGTAATTACAGGAGAAACACTGAAGCTTTCTTT
>.|TRBD1|TRBJ2-5|TRBV5-4
CATYRDRVQETQYF
TGTGCCACCTACCGGGACAGGGTACAAGAGACCCAGTACTTC
>.|TRBD2|TRBJ2-3|TRBV28
CASSSSQLAGGGTQYF
TGTGCCAGCAGTTCAAGTCAGCTAGCGGGAGGAGGTACGCAGTATTTT
>few|TRBD2|TRBJ2-5|TRBV5-4
CASSFSTSEETQYF
TGTGCCAGCAGCTTTTCGACTAGCGAAGAGACCCAGTACTTC
>.|TRBD1|TRBJ1-6|TRBV30
CAWIGTGNSPLHF
TGTGCCTGGATTGGGACAGGGAATTCACCCCTCCACTTT
>.|.|TRBJ2-4|TRBV7-2
CASSLDSIAKNIQYF
TGTGCCAGCAGCTTAGATTCTATAGCCAAAAACATTCAGTACTTC
>few|TRBD1|TRBJ1-2|TRBV11-2
CASSLATGGVGYTF
TGTGCCAGCAGCTTGGCAACAGGGGGCGTTGGCTACACCTTC
>few|.|TRBJ2-1|TRBV10-3
CAISEILLVSQGSNEQFF
TGTGCCATCAGTGAGATTCTATTGGTGAGTCAGGGAAGCAATGAGCAGTTCTTC
>few|TRBD1|TRBJ2-2|TRBV27
CASSIRTGAGELFF
TGTGCCAGCAGTATTCGGACAGGGGCCGGGGAGCTGTTTTTT
>few|.|TRBJ1-5|TRBV2
CASKRDRMVNQPQHF
TGTGCCAGCAAGAGAGACAGAATGGTAAATCAGCCCCAGCATTTT